This T cell receptor (beta chain) is from a study of T cells after yellow fever vaccination. Turning to the study itself: Any fraction with a low cell number was prepared using SMART-Seq v4 Ultra Low Input.

With respect to this clonotype: Its specificity is unknown.

TCR cDNA, made by 5'RACE template switching, carried an added universal primer site and UMIs. TCRdb itself ran the 5' RACE reads through MiXCR, one entry per CDR3 protein. This table has 350,000 to 550,000 distinct CDR3 sequences, approximately 19% appearing once. In germline, CDR1 is SEHNR, CDR2 FQNEAQ (reference sequence). V dropped 3 bases and J dropped 9 bases, with 9 bases sitting between them. The CDR3 sequence is 12 residues long. General study findings and limits: The booster response re-showed most primary clones: around 96% CD4, approximately 90% CD8. Researchers cautioned that FACS-sorted repertoires could harbor abundant clonotypes contaminating from the bulk population.

This specimen consisted of PBMCs, obtained before the yellow fever booster vaccination. The origin of this receptor is a man between 18 and 29 years old who received the YFV17D yellow fever vaccine. The V and J genes are TRBV7-9 and TRBJ2-1; TRBD2 is a possible D gene (6 bases). CDR3 sequence reads: CASSLGGTEQFF. In DNA, the CDR3 is TGTGCCAGCAGCTTGGGAGGAACTGAGCAGTTCTTC.